The clone carrying this T cell receptor (beta chain) was counted between two and nine times. The antigen remains unidentified. This entry comes from a study of T-cell memory formation after mild COVID-19. Study at large: TCR clusters largely stayed donor specific. Overall study results and limits: Contracting clones localized mainly to CM and EM when CD4+ and mainly to EMRA when CD8+. SARS-CoV-2 specificity was not confirmed for second-wave clones peaking on day 37. A subset of responding clones appeared in pre-infection memory, suggesting cross-reactive memory joined.

TCRdb re-called the 5' RACE reads through MiXCR, storing one row per CDR3 protein. Of 580,000 or so distinct CDR3 sequences detected, roughly a sixth appear once; the ten largest clones hold around 8.1%. Germline V CDR1 and CDR2: SEHNR, FQNEAQ (reference sequence). Trimming took 1 base from V and 7 from J, leaving 14 bases between them. CDR3 length: 14 amino acids. This chain uses TRBV7-9 with TRBJ2-7; D is ambiguous. The receptor's source is an adult woman who had mild COVID-19 (a few samples of this study predate the infection). Cell type and time point are not known. Input material: PBMCs or a T cell subset sorted from them (not recorded which). The CDR3 protein is CASSLGATRLEQYF. In DNA form, the CDR3 reads TGTGCCAGCAGCTTAGGGGCTACCCGCCTGGAGCAGTACTTC.